The 27 T cell receptor beta chains below all came from one sample that was sequenced in a study of CXCR3-negative and CXCR3-positive naive CD8 T cells. UMI-tagged TRB cDNA libraries were built via 5' RACE. TCRdb reprocessed the 5' RACE reads, keeping one entry per CDR3 protein, no DNA. In all, the sample yields some 50,000 distinct CDR3 sequences. Sequencing was done on a sample of naive CXCR3- CD8+ T cells from blood. This sample's subset: CD45RO-CCR7+CD27+CD95- naive CD8+ T cells lacking CXCR3 (TNR3-). The receptors shown here come from a human donor in good health. Some clones in this sample may be carry-over from other donors' samples.

J is TRBJ2-7 and V is TRBV1. TRBV1 is assigned pseudogene status. There are 15 residues in the CDR3. The CDR3 sequence is CTSSQVFGSFYEQYF.

The chain combines TRBV3-1 with TRBJ2-3; TCRdb's D call of TRBD2 is untestable without DNA. The germline V gene has CDR1 LGHDT and CDR2 YNNKEL (reference sequence). The CDR3 has 17 amino acids. This CDR3 is CASSLPPGAGDGDTQYF.

This chain uses TRBV28 with TRBJ1-1. Germline CDR1 is MDHEN and CDR2 is SYDVKM. This CDR3 has 11 amino acids. The CDR3 here is CASNLNTEAFF.

This chain joins TRBV25-1 and TRBJ2-7; the D gene TCRdb calls, TRBD1, cannot be checked with no DNA. The germline V gene has CDR1 MGHDK and CDR2 SYGVNS. The CDR3 length is 13 residues. The chain's CDR3 is CASGGQGDNEQYF.

The chain uses TRBV9 and TRBJ2-3; TCRdb gives TRBD2 as the D gene, but with no DNA this cannot be confirmed. Germline V lookup: CDR1 SGDLS, CDR2 YYNGEE. This CDR3 comprises 15 residues. CDR3: CASSTGTSGPVAQYF.

The gene calls are TRBV20-1 and TRBJ2-1; the D gene TCRdb calls, TRBD1, cannot be checked with no DNA. Germline CDR1 is DFQATT and CDR2 is SNEGSKA (reference sequence). This CDR3 region has 13 residues. CDR3 amino acids: CSARALTYNEQFF.

This chain's CDR3 is CSATDYWDHTDTQYF. This chain connects TRBV20-1 to TRBJ2-3; TCRdb returns TRBD1, unconfirmable since there is no DNA. Germline CDR1 and CDR2: DFQATT and SNEGSKA (reference sequence). The CDR3 has 15 amino acids.

This chain uses TRBV12-3 or TRBV12-4 with TRBJ1-3. CDR3 length: 14 amino acids. The CDR3 is CASSFIEFGNTIYF.

This chain links TRBV12-3 or TRBV12-4 with TRBJ2-2; TCRdb indicates TRBD1, and absent DNA this call remains unverified. The CDR3 length is 14 residues. CDR3 residues: CATAPIPNTGELFF.

CDR3 in amino acids: CASSWASSPYEQYF. The chain is built from TRBV28 and TRBJ2-7. The germline gives CDR1 MDHEN, CDR2 SYDVKM. There are 14 residues in the CDR3.

The gene calls are TRBV4-2 and TRBJ2-5; TCRdb lists TRBD2, though no DNA is available to test this call. The CDR3 length is 18 residues. Germline V gene data show CDR1 as LGHNA and CDR2 as YNFKEQ. The chain's CDR3 is CASSRLPREELLQETQYF.

The genes are TRBV28 and TRBJ2-7; lacking DNA, the TRBD2 call made by TCRdb goes unchecked. This CDR3 is 16 amino acids long. The V gene's germline CDR1 is MDHEN and CDR2 SYDVKM. This CDR3 reads CASSDPGLAGVNEQYF.

The V gene is TRBV29-1, the J gene TRBJ2-7. The CDR3 contains 13 residues. Germline-derived CDR1 and CDR2 are SQVTM and ANQGSEA. CDR3 sequence reads: CSVEQGNSYEQYF.

The chain employs TRBV7-8 and TRBJ2-7; the D call from TCRdb, TRBD1, cannot be confirmed without DNA. This CDR3 contains 15 residues. Germline CDR1 is SGHVS and CDR2 is FQNEAQ. The CDR3 here is CASSLTGFSSYEQYF.

V and J are TRBV4-1 and TRBJ2-7. This CDR3 has 13 residues. Germline values: CDR1 MGHRA, CDR2 YSYEKL. CDR3 protein: CASSQYDGYEQYF.

The chain couples TRBV29-1 to TRBJ1-2. Germline CDR1 and CDR2: SQVTM and ANQGSEA. The CDR3 length is 13 residues. The CDR3 loop reads CSVLMTSAYGYTF.

V is TRBV28 and J is TRBJ1-5. The CDR3 is made up of 14 amino acids. Germline CDR1 MDHEN, CDR2 SYDVKM. CDR3: CASTELLSNQPQHF. Using reference TRBV28 and TRBJ1-5 for the parts outside the CDR3, the full variable domain is DVKVTQSSRYLVKRTGEKVFLECVQDMDHENMFWYRQDPGLGLRLIYFSYDVKMKEKGDIPEGYSVSREKKERFSLILESASTNQTSMYLCASTELLSNQPQHFGDGTRLSIL.

This rearrangement joins TRBV20-1 to TRBJ2-7; the TCRdb call, TRBD2, lacks DNA for checking. The length of the CDR3 is 12 residues. Germline CDR1 and CDR2: DFQATT and SNEGSKA (reference sequence). This CDR3 reads CSAGDWIYEQYF.

The CDR3 reads CASSFGTGGAVGEQYF. This chain links TRBV27 with TRBJ2-7; TCRdb's assignment of TRBD1 cannot be checked, as there is no DNA. The length of the CDR3 is 16 residues. Germline CDR1 is MNHEY and CDR2 is SMNVEV (reference sequence).

The V call is TRBV4-3, the J call TRBJ2-7. This CDR3 spans 15 amino acids. The germline V gene encodes CDR1 LGHNA and CDR2 YSLEER. CDR3 sequence: CASSQDSGGSYEQYF.

The rearrangement links TRBV28 to TRBJ1-2; without DNA, the TCRdb call of TRBD1 cannot be checked. The CDR3 is made up of 15 amino acids. The germline V gene encodes CDR1 MDHEN and CDR2 SYDVKM. This chain's CDR3 is CASSLGQVEFTGYTF.

The genes are TRBV5-1 and TRBJ2-7; the TRBD1 assignment by TCRdb is unverifiable without DNA. This CDR3 is 14 amino acids long. Germline V gene sequence: CDR1 SGHRS, CDR2 YFSETQ. CDR3 residues: CASSFVTGTHEQYF.

J is TRBJ2-3 and V is TRBV29-1; the TCRdb D gene call, TRBD1, has no DNA to confirm it. This CDR3 spans 15 amino acids. The V gene's germline CDR1 is SQVTM and CDR2 ANQGSEA. CDR3: CSVALGDREADTQYF.

The chain combines TRBV3-1 with TRBJ2-7; TCRdb's assignment of TRBD1 cannot be checked, as there is no DNA. This CDR3 is built from 12 residues. Per germline, CDR1 LGHDT and CDR2 YNNKEL (reference sequence). The CDR3 protein is CASSRDTYEQYF.

This chain links TRBV3-1 with TRBJ2-3; the D call of TRBD1 rests on TCRdb alone, since no DNA is present to check it. Germline V gene sequence: CDR1 LGHDT, CDR2 YNNKEL (reference sequence). This CDR3 is built from 15 residues. This CDR3 is CASSQRGQGGDTQYF.

The rearrangement joins TRBV5-1 to TRBJ2-7. Germline V CDR1 and CDR2: SGHRS, YFSETQ. This CDR3 spans 14 amino acids. The CDR3 loop is CASRPETGLDEQYF.

The rearrangement uses TRBV29-1 and TRBJ2-7; TCRdb's D call of TRBD1 is untestable without DNA. The CDR3 extends over 12 amino acids. Germline V gives CDR1 SQVTM, CDR2 ANQGSEA. The CDR3 sequence: CSALTGANEQYF.